The 7 T cell receptor beta chains below all came from one sample that was sequenced in a study of blood T cell repertoires in COVID-19. TCRdb keeps only in-frame clones here, not all; method: immunoSEQ multiplex PCR. The profile shows some 250,000 clones, roughly 90% of them singletons. What was sequenced was peripheral blood. Receptor source: a young man who had recovered from COVID-19.

The table lists this clone with a few counts. This chain uses TRBV5-5 with TRBJ1-1; no firm D call. This CDR3 region has 14 residues. Germline values: CDR1 SGHKS, CDR2 YYEKEE (reference sequence). V was clipped by 0 bases and J by 1 base, with 7 bases between them. CDR3 sequence: CASSLGVANTEAFF. The CDR3 DNA sequence: TGTGCCAGCAGCTTGGGGGTAGCGAACACTGAAGCTTTCTTT. The whole variable domain, remainder taken from reference TRBV5-5 and TRBJ1-1, is DAGVTQSPTHLIKTRGQQVTLRCSPISGHKSVSWYQQVLGQGPQFIFQYYEKEERGRGNFPDRFSARQFPNYSSELNVNALLLGDSALYLCASSLGVANTEAFFGQGTRLTVV.

CDR3: CASSPWAAGNTEAFF. CDR3 coding DNA: TGTGCCAGCAGCCCTTGGGCAGCTGGGAACACTGAAGCTTTCTTT. V gene TRBV3-1 (or the pseudogene TRBV3-2) combines with J gene TRBJ1-1; D is ambiguous. This CDR3 has 15 residues. The germline gives CDR1 LGHDT, CDR2 YNNKEL (reference sequence). The ends were cut back, 4 bases at V and 1 base at J, with 13 bases in the middle.

This clone was observed once. The chain links TRBV5-1 to TRBJ1-3, with D unclear. CDR1 SGHRS and CDR2 YFSETQ come from the germline V gene. Trimming pared 7 bases from V and 0 bases from J, leaving 29 bases between. CDR3 length: 20 residues. Here the CDR3 DNA reads TGCGCCAGCTCCAGCTTGGGAGTGTTCGGGGAGCTGCACTCTGGAAACACCATATATTTT. It is translated as CASSSLGVFGELHSGNTIYF.

The chain uses TRBV10-3 and TRBJ1-1, with TRBD1 identical over 8 bases. Germline CDR1 reads ENHRY; CDR2 reads SYGVKD. This CDR3 region has 15 residues. V gave up 4 bases and J gave up 3 bases; unmatched junction bases: 7. Written as DNA, the CDR3 is TGTGCCATCAGTGGAACAGGGGGTGCGGACACTGAAGCTTTCTTT. Residues: CAISGTGGADTEAFF.

The sample holds many counts of this clone. The genes are TRBV4-1 and TRBJ2-7; TRBD2 matches 12 bases. This CDR3 is built from 17 residues. Germline assignment: CDR1 MGHRA and CDR2 YSYEKL. After removal of 1 base from V and 0 bases from J, the junction contained 4 bases not matched to a gene. The CDR3 loop reads CASSQGLAGGSSYEQYF. The CDR3 DNA reads as TGCGCCAGCAGCCAAGGGCTAGCGGGGGGGAGCTCCTACGAGCAGTACTTC.

The V and J genes are TRBV19 and TRBJ1-1; 10 bases line up with TRBD1. The germline V gene encodes CDR1 LNHDA and CDR2 SQIVND (reference sequence). The CDR3 has 14 residues. V was clipped by 6 bases and J by 6 bases; unmatched bases: 7. CDR3 residues: CASSTGTGVAEAFF. CDR3 sequence (DNA): TGTGCCAGTAGCACCGGGACAGGGGTAGCTGAAGCTTTCTTT.

The chain links TRBV9 to TRBJ1-2; TRBD1 might be the D (5 bases). Per the germline V gene, CDR1 is SGDLS and CDR2 is YYNGEE. The CDR3 runs 14 residues. V lost 2 bases and J 4 bases, leaving 12 bases between the germline ends. The CDR3 sequence is CASSVKGTSYGYTF. In nucleotides, the CDR3 is TGTGCCAGCAGCGTTAAGGGGACTAGCTATGGCTACACCTTC.